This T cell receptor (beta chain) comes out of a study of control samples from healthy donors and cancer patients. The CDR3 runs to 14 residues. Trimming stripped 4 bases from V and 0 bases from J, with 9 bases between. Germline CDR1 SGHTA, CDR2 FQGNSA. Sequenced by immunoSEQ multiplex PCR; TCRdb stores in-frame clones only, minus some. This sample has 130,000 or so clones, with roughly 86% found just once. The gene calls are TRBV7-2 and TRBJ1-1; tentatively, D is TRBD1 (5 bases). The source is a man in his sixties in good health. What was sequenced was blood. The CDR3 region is CASSSRAMNTEAFF. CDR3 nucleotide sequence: TGTGCCAGCAGCTCCAGGGCAATGAACACTGAAGCTTTCTTT.